The 10 T cell receptor beta chains presented below share a single source sample, sequenced in a study of blood T cell repertoires in COVID-19. Only in-frame clones appear in the TCRdb table, and some are missing; sequencing was by immunoSEQ multiplex PCR. This sample has about 100,000 clones; about four fifths occur once, and the top ten carry about 4.3%. The sample was peripheral blood. These receptors were taken from a man between 65 and 79 years old with acute or convalescent COVID-19.

The V call is TRBV2, the J call TRBJ2-1, with 8 bases aligning to TRBD2. With 5 bases clipped from V and 4 bases from J, the junction kept 4 bases outside the gene matches. This CDR3 contains 14 residues. Germline V gene lookup returns CDR1 SNHLY and CDR2 FYNNEI. This chain's CDR3 is CASSIRGGYNEQFF. For the CDR3, the DNA is TGTGCCAGCAGTATTCGGGGGGGGTACAATGAGCAGTTCTTC.

This clone has a single count. The CDR3 DNA follows: TGTGCCAGCAGCCGAAAGCCTGCAGGGGATTCACCCCTCCACTTT. Amino acids: CASSRKPAGDSPLHF. This chain joins TRBV9 and TRBJ1-6; maybe TRBD1 (6 bases). Trimming cost V 4 bases and J 8 bases, with 16 bases left between them. The germline V gene encodes CDR1 SGDLS and CDR2 YYNGEE. The CDR3 length is 15 residues.

This chain links TRBV3-1 (or the pseudogene TRBV3-2) with TRBJ2-3; 11 bases match TRBD2. Germline loops: CDR1 LGHDT, CDR2 YNNKEL (reference sequence). This CDR3 has 14 amino acids. J gave up 8 bases and V 8 bases, and 9 bases lay outside the gene matches. CDR3 nucleotide sequence: TGTGCCAGCGGCCCTACTAGCGGGGGAGGTACGCAGTATTTT. It specifies CASGPTSGGGTQYF.

The CDR3 DNA sequence: TGCGCCAGCAGCCGGGACAGCGCGTCCTACGAGCAGTACTTC. Translating gives CASSRDSASYEQYF. The chain combines TRBV5-1 with TRBJ2-7; 7 nucleotides agree with TRBD1. After removal of 4 bases from V and 1 base from J, the junction contained 5 bases not matched to a gene. Germline V gene lookup returns CDR1 SGHRS and CDR2 YFSETQ. CDR3 length: 14 amino acids.

The J gene is TRBJ1-5, the V gene TRBV6-2 or TRBV6-3; 7 positions match TRBD1. Germline assignment: CDR1 MNHEY and CDR2 SVGEGT. This CDR3 has 17 residues. Germline trimming cut 4 bases from V and 3 bases from J; bases unmatched to any gene: 12. The CDR3, as DNA: TGTGCCAGCAGTTCAACCCGAACAGGGGATCCCAATCAGCCCCAGCATTTT. It is translated as CASSSTRTGDPNQPQHF.

The V gene is TRBV7-3, the J gene TRBJ2-5, with D maybe TRBD2 (5 bases). Between the trimmed V and J ends, which lost 2 bases and 5 bases, there was a span of 15 bases. CDR1 and CDR2 from the germline V gene are SGHTA and FQGTGA. This CDR3 is 15 amino acids long. The CDR3 here is CASSLAGGMGETQYF. CDR3 coding DNA: TGTGCCAGCAGCTTAGCGGGTGGGATGGGGGAGACCCAGTACTTC.

V and J are TRBV15 and TRBJ1-1, with 8 positions matching TRBD1. CDR1 and CDR2 from the germline V gene are LNHNV and YYDKDF (reference sequence). This CDR3 spans 16 amino acids. The V segment lost 1 base and the J segment 4 bases; nucleotides outside the gene matches: 8. The CDR3 DNA reads as TGTGCCACCAGCAGAGTTTCCGGGACAGGTTTCACTGAAGCTTTCTTT. Translating it yields CATSRVSGTGFTEAFF.

In nucleotides, the CDR3 is TGTGCCAGCAGCACTAGCGGGGGGGACGAGCAGTACTTC. It translates to CASSTSGGDEQYF. J is TRBJ2-7 and V is TRBV3-1 (or the pseudogene TRBV3-2), with TRBD2 matching 13 bases. The CDR3 has 13 residues. Germline V gene lookup returns CDR1 LGHDT and CDR2 YNNKEL (reference sequence). The J segment lost 5 bases and the V segment lost 5 bases, leaving 0 bases of the junction unmatched.

This chain uses TRBV19 with TRBJ2-2; 11 bases map to TRBD1. Per the germline V gene, CDR1 is LNHDA and CDR2 is SQIVND (reference sequence). The CDR3 extends over 16 amino acids. V trimming: 4 bases; J trimming: 7 bases; junction bases outside the gene matches: 8. The DNA for the CDR3 is TGTGCCAGTAGTAACACCGGGACAGGGGGTTTCGGGGAGCTGTTTTTT. It is translated as CASSNTGTGGFGELFF. The variable domain in full, with the rest retrieved from reference TRBV19 and TRBJ2-2, is DGGITQSPKYLFRKEGQNVTLSCEQNLNHDAMYWYRQDPGQGLRLIYYSQIVNDFQKGDIAEGYSVSREKKESFPLTVTSAQKNPTAFYLCASSNTGTGGFGELFFGEGSRLTVL.

The V call is TRBV6-2 or TRBV6-3, the J call TRBJ1-2, with D unresolved. Per the germline V gene, CDR1 is MNHEY and CDR2 is SVGEGT. There are 16 residues in the CDR3. Trimming removed 2 bases at V and 7 bases at J, with 20 bases between. The CDR3 protein is CASSYADGVKMVGYTF. DNA for the CDR3: TGTGCCAGCAGTTACGCCGACGGGGTAAAGATGGTTGGCTACACCTTC.